In its sample, the clone carrying this T cell receptor beta chain was seen once. This entry comes from a study of blood T cell repertoires in COVID-19. Overall study context: COVID-19 samples collected from the United States, Italy and Spain covered acute and convalescent phases. In each case, the material was cDNA or gDNA derived from T cells, B-cell-depleted T cells, or PBMCs.

The V end was cut by 2 bases, the J end by 0 bases, with 11 bases between. The CDR3 is 16 residues long. Germline V gives CDR1 LGHDT, CDR2 YNNKEL (reference sequence). Original processing notes: By means of reference gene primer amplification, nucleated cell counts were estimated. Using immunoSEQ multiplex PCR, the repertoire was profiled, and TCRdb retains in-frame clones only, with some absent. That table gives V, J and clone size, and the DNA gave D and trimming. The table has 130,000 or so clones, 84% seen once. Input material: peripheral blood. V gene TRBV3-1 (or the pseudogene TRBV3-2) combines with J gene TRBJ1-3; D is unclear. The origin of this receptor is a human donor in a cohort sampled during active COVID-19. CDR3 amino acids: CASSQHPGASGNTIYF. CDR3 nucleotides: TGTGCCAGCAGCCAACACCCCGGAGCCTCTGGAAACACCATATATTTT.